This T cell receptor (beta chain) was recovered during a study of T cells in localized non-small cell lung cancer. Study results and limitations: Adjacent lung held a median roughly 54 of the top 100 tumor clones. Longer overall survival was seen with higher T cell density measured in blood. Because only a single region of the tumor was sequenced, heterogeneity remains possible.

Sequenced by immunoSEQ multiplex PCR; TCRdb stores in-frame clones only, minus some. The data contain around 4,000 clones, 20% to 25% of them singletons. The trim removed 3 bases at V and 10 bases at J, leaving 12 bases unmatched. Germline V gene data show CDR1 as LNHDA and CDR2 as SQIVND (reference sequence). The CDR3 covers 17 residues. Notes on this clone: Its antigen is as yet unknown.

The source material was lung tumor tissue, sampled before any cancer treatment. The chain uses TRBV19 and TRBJ1-6; 10 bases line up with TRBD1. The sequence came from a woman aged 40-69 years with stage I lung adenocarcinoma. CDR3 DNA: TGTGCCAGTAGTATGAGAGGGCCGGGACAGGGGAGATCACCCCTCCACTTT. This codes for CASSMRGPGQGRSPLHF. Using reference TRBV19 and TRBJ1-6 for the parts outside the CDR3, the full variable domain is DGGITQSPKYLFRKEGQNVTLSCEQNLNHDAMYWYRQDPGQGLRLIYYSQIVNDFQKGDIAEGYSVSREKKESFPLTVTSAQKNPTAFYLCASSMRGPGQGRSPLHFGNGTRLTVT.